This T cell receptor beta chain was identified during a study of response to subunit inactivated influenza vaccine. Points from the study as a whole: Seasonal influenza vaccination, on each occasion, was suggested by the authors to recruit few new T cells.

A single record per CDR3 protein comes from TCRdb applying MiXCR to the RT-PCR reads. The sample lists approximately 500,000 distinct CDR3 sequences; less than 15% were seen once. This clonotype was counted ten times or more. The antigen is undetermined. In germline, CDR1 is MGHDK, CDR2 SYGVNS. The CDR3 has 17 residues. V was pared by 4 bases and J by 4 bases, with 21 bases between. This TCR derives from a man aged 45-65 years who received an inactivated influenza vaccine. The chain has TRBV25-1 and TRBJ2-3; a weak D match, TRBD2 (6 bases). Sample: PBMCs from blood, taken roughly 12 days after vaccination. The CDR3 is CASSASYGGVGSDTQYF. CDR3 nucleotides: TGTGCCAGCAGTGCCTCCTACGGCGGGGTAGGGTCAGATACGCAGTATTTT.